The 15 T cell receptor beta chains below all came from one sample that was sequenced in a study of T cells after posttransplantation cyclophosphamide (TCRdb year 2016). Library construction relied on the immunoSEQ multiplex PCR assay. TCRdb stores this immuneACCESS table with in-frame sequences only. Part of the clones is absent; in the studies checked, under half of the shortfall reflects unresolved V genes, and no reason is known for the rest. The sample table records about 21,000 clones; 85% to 90% of these occur just once. The top ten hold roughly 2% of the sample. The control cohort was some 10 patients given myeloablative marrow transplants with methotrexate plus a calcineurin inhibitor, sampled 1 year after transplant. Sequencing used PBMCs, obtained roughly 390 days after allogeneic stem cell transplant with calcineurin inhibitor and methotrexate. These receptors originate from a female patient aged 30 to 40 who received an allogeneic stem cell transplant from an unrelated donor, was CMV-positive, and had acute and chronic GVHD. Some T cells may originate with the graft donor following a transplant.

In its sample, this clone was seen a few times. The chain uses TRBV10-2 and TRBJ1-4, with D hard to call. CDR1 is WSHSY and CDR2 is SAAADI in the germline V gene. This CDR3 spans 13 amino acids. V lost 0 bases, J lost 8 bases, and 7 bases lay in between. CDR3 protein: CASSESDWEKLFF. DNA for the CDR3: TGCGCCAGCAGTGAGTCGGACTGGGAAAAACTGTTTTTT.

This clone was seen a single time. The chain has TRBV5-8 and TRBJ1-5; 11 nucleotides line up with TRBD1. Germline V gene lookup returns CDR1 SGHTS and CDR2 YDEGEE. The trim removed 0 bases at V and 9 bases at J, leaving 5 bases unmatched. CDR3 size: 15 residues. The CDR3 reads CASSLGDRGRLPQHF. The DNA for the CDR3 is TGTGCCAGCAGCTTGGGGGACAGGGGGAGACTGCCCCAGCATTTT.

This chain joins TRBV5-6 and TRBJ1-2; possible D gene TRBD1, 5 bases. The CDR3 sequence is 15 residues long. Germline lookup yields CDR1 SGHDT and CDR2 YYEEEE. Trimming removed 1 base at V and 8 bases at J, with 18 bases between. DNA of the CDR3: TGTGCCAGCAGCTTGTCAGCAGGGAGGGCTCGCGGCTACACCTTC. Protein sequence: CASSLSAGRARGYTF.

This chain links TRBV2 with TRBJ1-2, with 9 bases identical to TRBD1. CDR3 length: 15 residues. The germline V gene encodes CDR1 SNHLY and CDR2 FYNNEI. Unmatched junction bases numbered 12, after V lost 6 bases and J lost 7 bases. The CDR3 loop is CASSLQDRGSSGYTF. CDR3 sequence (DNA): TGTGCCAGCAGCCTCCAGGACAGGGGTTCCAGTGGCTACACCTTC.

This clone was detected only once. The V gene is TRBV11-2, the J gene TRBJ1-2; tentatively, D is TRBD1 (6 bases). The CDR3 is 13 residues long. V was pared by 10 bases and J by 4 bases, with 16 bases between. Germline CDR1 SGHAT, CDR2 FQNNGV. This chain's CDR3 is CAIALRGVYGYTF. The CDR3, as DNA: TGTGCCATCGCTCTCAGGGGAGTCTATGGCTACACCTTC.

The chain is built from TRBV18 and TRBJ1-2, with 7 positions matching TRBD1. This CDR3 has 14 residues. V was clipped by 8 bases and J by 0 bases; unmatched bases: 6. Germline V lookup: CDR1 KGHSH, CDR2 LQKENI. The CDR3 spells CASAGTDTNYGYTF. The CDR3 nucleotides are TGTGCCAGCGCCGGGACAGACACTAACTATGGCTACACCTTC.

V usage is TRBV9 and J usage is TRBJ1-5; the D is unclear. This CDR3 spans 13 amino acids. Germline CDR1 is SGDLS and CDR2 is YYNGEE. Trimming removed 4 bases at V and 5 bases at J, with 10 bases between. CDR3 residues: CASSRGTDQPQHF. The CDR3 DNA is TGTGCCAGCAGCCGAGGTACCGATCAGCCCCAGCATTTT.

This sequence joins TRBV7-9 and TRBJ2-1; 7 bases are shared with TRBD2. The germline CDR1 and CDR2 sequences are SEHNR and FQNEAQ (reference sequence). The CDR3 extends over 12 amino acids. V lost 2 bases to trimming and J lost 10 bases; unmatched junction nucleotides: 2. As DNA, the CDR3 is TGTGCCAGCAGCTTAACGGGAGGCGAGCAGTTCTTC. This encodes CASSLTGGEQFF. Variable domain in full (rest from reference TRBV7-9 and TRBJ2-1): DTGVSQNPRHKITKRGQNVTFRCDPISEHNRLYWYRQTLGQGPEFLTYFQNEAQLEKSRLLSDRFSAERPKGSFSTLEIQRTEQGDSAMYLCASSLTGGEQFFGPGTRLTVL.

The chain links TRBV15 to TRBJ2-7; possibly TRBD1 for D (6 bases). The CDR3 runs 13 residues. V lost 5 bases to trimming and J lost 6 bases, with 14 bases between them. Germline CDR1 and CDR2: LNHNV and YYDKDF (reference sequence). The CDR3 loop reads CATSSQGSGEQYF. The CDR3, as DNA: TGTGCCACCAGCTCCCAGGGGTCTGGCGAGCAGTACTTC.

This sequence joins TRBV11-3 and TRBJ2-1, with 7 bases fitting TRBD2. This CDR3 is 17 amino acids long. Per germline, CDR1 SGHNT and CDR2 YENEEA. V dropped 3 bases and J dropped 1; count of bases not matched to a gene: 9. The CDR3 spells CASSLIGGSVSYNEQFF. DNA for the CDR3: TGTGCCAGCAGCTTGATTGGCGGGAGCGTGTCCTACAATGAGCAGTTCTTC.

The V gene is TRBV9, the J gene TRBJ2-2, with 12 bases aligning to TRBD2. V lost 2 bases to trimming and J lost 3 bases; unmatched junction nucleotides: 8. Germline assignment: CDR1 SGDLS and CDR2 YYNGEE. The CDR3 spans 18 residues. The CDR3 bases are TGTGCCAGCAGCGTCGCACTAGCGGGAGGCGGTGACACCGGGGAGCTGTTTTTT. This sequence encodes CASSVALAGGGDTGELFF.

This chain uses TRBV7-9 with TRBJ2-1; D perhaps matches TRBD2 (6 bases). V was pared by 1 base and J by 0 bases, with 19 bases between. The CDR3 covers 19 residues. Germline V gene lookup returns CDR1 SEHNR and CDR2 FQNEAQ (reference sequence). The CDR3 loop is CASSLGTGLTTYSYNEQFF. CDR3 coding DNA: TGTGCCAGCAGCTTAGGGACGGGACTTACTACTTACTCCTACAATGAGCAGTTCTTC.

This chain links TRBV10-3 with TRBJ1-6, with TRBD1 as a possible D gene (5 bases). V was shortened by 9 bases and J by 5 bases, with 14 bases between the two germline ends. The V gene's germline CDR1 is ENHRY and CDR2 SYGVKD. This CDR3 spans 14 amino acids. CDR3 loop: CAISEGRDNSPLHF. The CDR3 DNA follows: TGTGCCATTTCGGAGGGGAGGGATAATTCACCCCTCCACTTT.

This clone was seen just once. The chain has TRBV9 and TRBJ2-5; maybe TRBD2 (6 bases). Matching the DNA end better, TRBJ2-7 makes the J call doubtful. This CDR3 comprises 14 residues. Germline CDR1 and CDR2: SGDLS and YYNGEE. The DNA for the CDR3 is TGTGCCAGCAGCGTCCGGGACTTCTCCTACGAGCAGTACTTC. Amino acid sequence: CASSVRDFSYEQYF.

Notes on this clone: Other DNA sequences from this sample encode an identical CDR3 as well. The J gene is TRBJ2-1, the V gene TRBV27; 8 bases fit TRBD1. This CDR3 spans 14 amino acids. Germline V lookup: CDR1 MNHEY, CDR2 SMNVEV (reference sequence). The ends lost 5 bases at V and 5 bases at J; junction bases unmatched: 5. CDR3 in amino acids: CASSAGTGNNEQFF. CDR3 DNA: TGTGCCAGCAGTGCCGGGACAGGAAACAATGAGCAGTTCTTC.